This T cell receptor (beta chain) was observed in a study of T-cell memory formation after mild COVID-19. Whole-study context: Largely donor-specific TCR clusters were found.

The CDR3 has 17 residues. The ends lost 7 bases at V and 9 bases at J; junction bases unmatched: 20. Germline loops: CDR1 DFQATT, CDR2 SNEGSKA (reference sequence). TCRdb used MiXCR to reprocess the 5' RACE reads, holding one entry per CDR3 protein. The data show 150,000 to 200,000 distinct CDR3 sequences, approximately 15% seen once. Material: PBMCs or a T cell subset sorted from them (not recorded which). V is TRBV20-1 and J is TRBJ2-1; 11 bases map to TRBD2. The source of this sequence is an adult woman who had mild COVID-19 (a few samples of this study predate the infection). Cell type and time point are not known. CDR3 coding DNA: TGCAGTGTTAGGGGATCCGGTAGCGGGGGGGTTCTCGGTGAGCAGTTCTTC. It specifies CSVRGSGSGGVLGEQFF.